The rows below give T cell receptor beta chains drawn from one sample of a study of esophageal squamous cell carcinoma under preoperative chemotherapy. In TCRdb, the PCR reads were re-called with MiXCR into one record per CDR3 protein. Of about 9,300 distinct CDR3 sequences detected, approximately 50% appear once; the ten largest clones hold 13% to 15%. The biological material was taken from a patient given preoperative chemotherapy. Every receptor here comes from a human donor with esophageal squamous cell carcinoma. The donor label of this sample is uncertain. CDR3s include the opening cysteine and the closing phenylalanine or tryptophan. The D gene is left open where the match is weak. Size is stated for part of the rows, as once, few or many counts, or as a class when the clone is expanded.

v_gene	d_gene	j_gene	abundance	CDR3nt	CDR3aa
TRBV4-1	.	TRBJ2-1	.	TGCGCCAGCAGCCATTCGTTCGTACGTGAGCAGTTCTTC	CASSHSFVREQFF
TRBV6-1	.	TRBJ2-1	.	TGTGCCAGCAGTGAAGCCAGGTACAATGAGCAGTTCTTC	CASSEARYNEQFF
TRBV6-8	.	TRBJ2-3	once	TGTGGCGGCAGGGGCCCGCAAGGCAAAGATACTCAGTACTTT	CGGRGPQGKDTQYF
TRBV6-1	TRBD1	TRBJ2-1	.	TGTGCCAGCAGTGAGAGGACAGGGAGCAATGAGCAGTTCTTC	CASSERTGSNEQFF
TRBV19	.	TRBJ2-3	few	TGTGCCAGTAGACGAGGGGTTAGCGGAGCCACAGATACGCAGTATTTT	CASRRGVSGATDTQYF
TRBV6-5	.	TRBJ2-2	once	TGTGCCAGCAGTCTATTCGTTCGGGGCACCGGGGAGCTGTTTTTT	CASSLFVRGTGELFF
TRBV6-1	.	TRBJ2-5	few	TGTGCCAGCACGACTCTTTCCAATGAGCAGTACTTC	CASTTLSNEQYF
TRBV6-1	.	TRBJ2-3	.	TGTGCCAGCAGACCTGAGGCTGTGAGAACAGATGAGCAGTTTTTT	CASRPEAVRTDEQFF
TRBV10-1	TRBD2	TRBJ2-5	.	TGCGCCAGCAGTGAGACTAGCGCGCAAGAGACCCAGTACTTC	CASSETSAQETQYF
TRBV10-2	.	TRBJ2-5	.	TGCGCCAGCGTACCCCGGGACATAGAGACCCAGTACTTC	CASVPRDIETQYF
TRBV7-2	.	TRBJ2-5	few	TGTGCCAGCAGCTTAGATGGCGGGGCCTACAATGAGCAGTACTTC	CASSLDGGAYNEQYF
TRBV5-1	.	TRBJ1-2	.	TGCGCCAGCAGCTTGGCCGCGGGAGACTATGGCTACACCTTC	CASSLAAGDYGYTF
TRBV10-1	.	TRBJ2-3	many	TGCGCCAGCAGTGAGACGACTGGGCGGATTTTGGATACGCAGTATTTT	CASSETTGRILDTQYF
TRBV5-6	.	TRBJ2-1	.	TGTGCCAGCAGCGGTTCTAGCTCCTACGAGCAGTTCTTC	CASSGSSSYEQFF
TRBV10-3	.	TRBJ2-5	.	TGTGCGGGGAGTGGGGGGACATACATAGAGACCCAGTACTTC	CAGSGGTYIETQYF
TRBV6-1	.	TRBJ1-6	few	TGTGCCAGCAGCCAGGGGCCCCTGAGCTCCTATAATTCACCCCTCCACTTT	CASSQGPLSSYNSPLHF
TRBV7-2	.	TRBJ2-1	.	TGTGCCAGCAGCTGGGGGGTCGGGGGATACAATGAGCAGTTCTTC	CASSWGVGGYNEQFF
TRBV6-1	.	TRBJ2-7	.	TGTGCCAGGGGGGAAGGGGGAGGGGCCGCAGAGACGCAGTACTTC	CARGEGGGAAETQYF
TRBV6-1	TRBD2	TRBJ2-1	.	TGTGCCAGCAGTGAATTTGGAGGGAGCGCTAGCGGGCATTCCTACGAGCAGTTCTTC	CASSEFGGSASGHSYEQFF
TRBV7-2	TRBD2	TRBJ2-5	.	TGTGCCAGCAGCTTAGATTCTAGCGGAAACAATGAGCAGTACTTC	CASSLDSSGNNEQYF
TRBV29-1	.	TRBJ2-2	.	TGCAGCGCCCGAGTTGCCACCGGGGAGCTGTTTTTT	CSARVATGELFF
TRBV27	.	TRBJ2-1	many	TGTGCCAGCACAAATAGCGGTCGCTACAATGAGCAGTTCTTC	CASTNSGRYNEQFF
TRBV6-1	TRBD2	TRBJ2-3	.	TGTGCCAGCAGGGGGCTAGCGGGACTGCCAGATACGCAGTATTTT	CASRGLAGLPDTQYF
TRBV3-1	TRBD1	TRBJ2-1	.	TGTGCCAGCAGCCAAGTGGGACAGGGTAGGAATGAGCAGTTCTTC	CASSQVGQGRNEQFF
TRBV11-2	.	TRBJ2-2	medium-sized	TGTGCCAGCATTCCGGGGGCGTACACCGGGGAGCTGTTTTTT	CASIPGAYTGELFF
TRBV12-3/TRBV12-4	TRBD2	TRBJ2-1	many	TGTGCCAGCAGTTTTCGGACTAGCGGGACCAATGAGCAGTTCTTC	CASSFRTSGTNEQFF
TRBV6-1	.	TRBJ2-3	.	TGTGCCAGCGCGGGTTTTGGGGGCCAGGGGCAAGATACCCAGTATTTC	CASAGFGGQGQDTQYF
TRBV7-8	TRBD2	TRBJ2-1	medium-sized	TGTGCCAGCAGCGTAGCGGGAGAGAGCAATGAGCAGTTCTTC	CASSVAGESNEQFF
TRBV10-3	.	TRBJ2-1	few	TGTGCCACCTTGGACACCTACAATGAGCAGTTCTTC	CATLDTYNEQFF
TRBV27	.	TRBJ2-2	.	TGTGCCAGCAGTGGGAGACGGACCGGGGAGCTGTTTTTT	CASSGRRTGELFF
TRBV6-1	.	TRBJ2-7	.	TGTGCCAGCAGTGAAACTGCCTCCTACGAGCAGTACTTC	CASSETASYEQYF
TRBV20-1	.	TRBJ2-1	many	TGCAGTGCTAGAGGAAAAAGGGACACATCAAGGGGGGTAGAGTTCTTC	CSARGKRDTSRGVEFF
TRBV27	TRBD2	TRBJ2-3	.	TGTGCCAGCAGTTCCCAGAGGGCGGGAGCAAAAAACATGCAGTTTTTT	CASSSQRAGAKNMQFF
TRBV6-1	.	TRBJ2-7	.	TGTGCCAGCAGTGAAGGGGGGGACACCACCTACGAGCAGTACTTC	CASSEGGDTTYEQYF
TRBV6-1	.	TRBJ2-3	.	TGTGCCAGCAGTGATGCGGGGCGGTGGGGCAAAGATACGCAGTATTTT	CASSDAGRWGKDTQYF
TRBV6-1	TRBD1	TRBJ2-1	medium-sized	TGTGCCAGAATCGGACAGGCCAACGAGCAGTTCTTC	CARIGQANEQFF
TRBV6-1	TRBD2	TRBJ2-1	large	TGTGCCAGCAGTGGTCCGGGACTAGAGTGGGGACTACCTTACAATGAGCAGTTCTTC	CASSGPGLEWGLPYNEQFF
TRBV7-7	.	TRBJ2-1	.	TGTGCTAGCAGCTTATCGCCCGCCGCCTACAATGAGCAGTTCTTC	CASSLSPAAYNEQFF
TRBV12-3/TRBV12-4	.	TRBJ2-3	.	TGTGCCAGCAGTTTAAGGATCGGAGACAAAGAGACCCAGTATTTT	CASSLRIGDKETQYF
TRBV4-1	.	TRBJ2-2	.	TGCGCCAGCAGCCAAGTGTTCGCTGGATGGGGGGAGCTGTTTTTT	CASSQVFAGWGELFF
TRBV27	TRBD1	TRBJ2-7	many	TGTGCCAGCTCGGGTCTGAGGACAGGGGGCTCCGGGCAGTACTTC	CASSGLRTGGSGQYF
TRBV12-3/TRBV12-4	.	TRBJ2-3	.	TGTGCCAGCAGTATGAGTCCTAACCCAGATACGCAGTATTTC	CASSMSPNPDTQYF
TRBV6-1	.	TRBJ2-1	.	TGTGCCAGCAGTGAAGGCCTGGCTGGACCCTACAATGCGCAGTTCTTT	CASSEGLAGPYNAQFF
TRBV19	.	TRBJ2-7	.	TGTGCCAGTAGTAGGTCGGCCGATTCCTACAATGAGCAGTACTTC	CASSRSADSYNEQYF
TRBV6-1	.	TRBJ2-1	.	TGTGCCAGCAGTGAAGAGGCGCGGTCCTACAATGAGCAGTTCTTC	CASSEEARSYNEQFF
TRBV27	.	TRBJ2-5	.	TGTGCCAGGGGCCCTGGGGCAGGGCGCACAGAGACGCAGTATTTC	CARGPGAGRTETQYF